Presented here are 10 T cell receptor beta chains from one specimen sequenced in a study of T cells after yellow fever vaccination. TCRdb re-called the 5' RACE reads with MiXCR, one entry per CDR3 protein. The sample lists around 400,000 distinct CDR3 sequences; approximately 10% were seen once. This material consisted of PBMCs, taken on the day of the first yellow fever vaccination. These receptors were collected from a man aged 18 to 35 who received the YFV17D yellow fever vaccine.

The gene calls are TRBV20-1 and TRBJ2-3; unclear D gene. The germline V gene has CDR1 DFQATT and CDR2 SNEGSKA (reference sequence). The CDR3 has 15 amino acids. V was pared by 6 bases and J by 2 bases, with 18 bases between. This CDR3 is CSAPRWDVFTDTQYF. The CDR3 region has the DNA TGCAGTGCCCCGAGGTGGGATGTATTCACAGATACGCAGTATTTT.

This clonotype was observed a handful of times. In DNA, the CDR3 is TGCGCCAGCAGCCGGCTCCTGGACCAGAGTGATGAGCAGTTCTTC. Protein sequence: CASSRLLDQSDEQFF. The chain uses TRBV4-3 and TRBJ2-1, with D unclear. The CDR3 is made up of 15 amino acids. The ends were cut back, 4 bases at V and 8 bases at J, with 18 bases in the middle. Germline V lookup: CDR1 LGHNA, CDR2 YSLEER.

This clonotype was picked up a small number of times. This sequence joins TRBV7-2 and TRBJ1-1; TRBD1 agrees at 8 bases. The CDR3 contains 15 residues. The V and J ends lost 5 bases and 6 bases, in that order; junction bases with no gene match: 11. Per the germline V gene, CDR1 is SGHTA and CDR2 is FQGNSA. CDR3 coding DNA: TGTGCCAGCAGCCCGTGGACAGGGCCGTCGTCTGAAGCTTTCTTT. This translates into CASSPWTGPSSEAFF.

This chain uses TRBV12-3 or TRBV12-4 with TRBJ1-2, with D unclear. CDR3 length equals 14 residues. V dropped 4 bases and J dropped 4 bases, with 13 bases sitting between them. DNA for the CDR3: TGTGCCAGCAGTTCCCGGGAATTAGCCTATGGCTACACCTTC. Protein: CASSSRELAYGYTF.

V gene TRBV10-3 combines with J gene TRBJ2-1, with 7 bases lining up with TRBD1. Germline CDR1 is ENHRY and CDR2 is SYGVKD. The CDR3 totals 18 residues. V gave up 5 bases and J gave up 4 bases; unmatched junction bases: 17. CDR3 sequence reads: CAISRTGVRRVPYNEQFF. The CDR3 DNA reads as TGTGCCATCAGTCGGACAGGCGTCCGGCGGGTGCCTTACAATGAGCAGTTCTTC.

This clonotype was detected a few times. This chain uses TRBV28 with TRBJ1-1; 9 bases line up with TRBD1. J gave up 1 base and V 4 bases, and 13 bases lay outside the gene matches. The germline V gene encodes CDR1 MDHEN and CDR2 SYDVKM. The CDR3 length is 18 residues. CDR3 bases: TGTGCCAGCAGTTCTTCCCTGGACAGGGGCGGGGAGAACACTGAAGCTTTCTTT. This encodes CASSSSLDRGGENTEAFF.

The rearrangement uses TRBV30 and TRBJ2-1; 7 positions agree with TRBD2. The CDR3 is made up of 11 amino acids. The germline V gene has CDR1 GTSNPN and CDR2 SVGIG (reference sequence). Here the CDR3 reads CAGAGFDEQFF. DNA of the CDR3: TGTGCTGGAGCGGGGTTTGATGAGCAGTTCTTC.

CDR3 DNA sequence: TGTGCCAGCAGCTTAGTGGGGGCAGGCTCCTACGAGCAGTACTTC. Translated: CASSLVGAGSYEQYF. The J gene is TRBJ2-7, the V gene TRBV7-2; D possibly corresponds to TRBD1 (6 bases). Germline V lookup: CDR1 SGHTA, CDR2 FQGNSA. The V end was cut by 1 base, the J end by 0 bases, with 10 bases between. The CDR3 runs 15 residues.

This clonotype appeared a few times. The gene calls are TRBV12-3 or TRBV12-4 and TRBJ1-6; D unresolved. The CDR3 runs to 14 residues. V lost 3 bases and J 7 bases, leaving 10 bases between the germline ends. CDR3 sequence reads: CASSLAGLNSPLHF. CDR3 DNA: TGTGCCAGCAGTTTGGCAGGATTGAATTCACCCCTCCACTTT.

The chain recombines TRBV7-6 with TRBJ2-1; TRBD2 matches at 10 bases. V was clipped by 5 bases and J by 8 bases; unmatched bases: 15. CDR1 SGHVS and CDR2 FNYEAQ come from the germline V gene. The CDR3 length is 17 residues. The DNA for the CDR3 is TGTGCCAGCAGCCGTAGCGGGGGGCCTCCCTCGATGGATGAGCAGTTCTTC. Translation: CASSRSGGPPSMDEQFF.